Below are 25 T cell receptor beta chains sequenced from a single sample in a study of OX40 agonist ivuxolimab in advanced cancers. Profiled with immunoSEQ multiplex PCR; TCRdb holds only in-frame clones, not every one. The sample carries approximately 100,000 clones, 92% recorded once. The material was CD4+ or CD8+ T cells sorted from blood, obtained in a trial of the OX40 agonist ivuxolimab. Source of these receptors: an adult with an advanced solid tumor such as melanoma, head and neck, liver or kidney cancer.

The chain links TRBV29-1 to TRBJ2-1; 7 bases agree with TRBD2. CDR1 is SQVTM, CDR2 ANQGSEA, per germline. The CDR3 is 13 amino acids. Unmatched junction bases numbered 6, after V lost 3 bases and J lost 7 bases. CDR3 DNA sequence: TGCAGCGTTGAGGGGTCCGGGGGGAATGAGCAGTTCTTC. This codes for CSVEGSGGNEQFF.

The chain couples TRBV6-6 to TRBJ1-2, with no clear D. Germline V gene lookup returns CDR1 MNHNY and CDR2 SVGAGI (reference sequence). The CDR3 extends over 13 amino acids. Trimming removed 2 bases at V and 8 bases at J, with 12 bases between. The CDR3 reads CASSYVERGGYTF. The CDR3 DNA follows: TGTGCCAGCAGTTACGTTGAACGGGGAGGCTACACCTTC.

This chain uses TRBV5-4 with TRBJ2-3; D is uncertain. Germline CDR1 SGHNT, CDR2 YYREEE (reference sequence). The CDR3 sequence is 16 residues long. Trimming removed 4 bases at V and 0 bases at J, with 15 bases between. CDR3 residues: CASSPGGTLSTDTQYF. The DNA of the CDR3 is TGTGCCAGCAGCCCCGGCGGAACACTTAGCACAGATACGCAGTATTTT.

This clone has a handful of counts. This chain uses TRBV5-5 with TRBJ2-1, with D unclear. The CDR3 covers 15 residues. Germline V lookup: CDR1 SGHKS, CDR2 YYEKEE (reference sequence). The ends were cut back, 0 bases at V and 5 bases at J, with 12 bases in the middle. The DNA of the CDR3 is TGTGCCAGCAGCTTGGTGCTGGGTTTACACAATGAGCAGTTCTTC. It translates to CASSLVLGLHNEQFF.

This sequence joins TRBV15 and TRBJ2-3; no clear D. CDR3 length: 15 residues. The V gene lost 1 base and the J gene lost 3 bases, with 11 bases spanning the gap. The germline V gene has CDR1 LNHNV and CDR2 YYDKDF (reference sequence). The CDR3 region has the DNA TGTGCCACCAGCAGAGTACGAATCGGGACAGATACGCAGTATTTT. Translated, it gives CATSRVRIGTDTQYF.

The V and J genes are TRBV5-6 and TRBJ1-1, with 9 bases that match TRBD1. Germline loops: CDR1 SGHDT, CDR2 YYEEEE. This CDR3 spans 13 amino acids. J lost 11 bases, V lost 4 bases, and 9 bases had no gene match. The CDR3 spells CASSPDRGGEAFF. CDR3 coding DNA: TGTGCCAGCAGCCCTGACAGGGGGGGAGAGGCTTTCTTT.

The rearrangement joins TRBV7-2 to TRBJ2-3; D may be TRBD2 (5 bases). Trimming removed 5 bases at V and 0 bases at J, with 9 bases between. CDR1 is SGHTA and CDR2 is FQGNSA in the germline V gene. There are 14 residues in the CDR3. In DNA form, the CDR3 reads TGTGCCAGCAGCCTAGGACTGAGCACAGATACGCAGTATTTT. Amino acid sequence: CASSLGLSTDTQYF. Combining the CDR3 with reference TRBV7-2 and TRBJ2-3 gives the whole variable domain GAGVSQSPSNKVTEKGKDVELRCDPISGHTALYWYRQSLGQGLEFLIYFQGNSAPDKSGLPSDRFSAERTGGSVSTLTIQRTQQEDSAVYLCASSLGLSTDTQYFGPGTRLTVL.

The genes are TRBV19 and TRBJ2-7; TRBD1 matches at 9 bases. The CDR3 consists of 17 residues. Germline lookup yields CDR1 LNHDA and CDR2 SQIVND (reference sequence). J lost 3 bases, V lost 7 bases, and 16 bases had no gene match. CDR3 sequence (DNA): TGTGCCAGTACCGGATGGACGGGGACAGGGTTAATCTACGAGCAGTACTTC. Translation: CASTGWTGTGLIYEQYF. Variable domain in full (rest from reference TRBV19 and TRBJ2-7): DGGITQSPKYLFRKEGQNVTLSCEQNLNHDAMYWYRQDPGQGLRLIYYSQIVNDFQKGDIAEGYSVSREKKESFPLTVTSAQKNPTAFYLCASTGWTGTGLIYEQYFGPGTRLTVT.

V is TRBV19 and J is TRBJ2-3, with D perhaps given as TRBD1 or TRBD2 (5 bases each). The CDR3 is made up of 16 amino acids. Trimming removed 0 bases at V and 9 bases at J, with 19 bases between. CDR1 is LNHDA and CDR2 is SQIVND in the germline V gene (reference sequence). CDR3 in amino acids: CASSIDLLGTRRTQYF. CDR3 sequence (DNA): TGTGCCAGTAGTATAGATCTATTGGGGACGAGGAGGACGCAGTATTTT.

The chain has TRBV5-4 and TRBJ2-6; D uncertain. Germline-derived CDR1 and CDR2 are SGHNT and YYREEE (reference sequence). V shed 2 bases and J shed 0 bases, with 3 bases lying between them. This CDR3 is 14 amino acids long. CDR3 sequence (DNA): TGTGCCAGCAGCTTCCACTCTGGGGCCAACGTCCTGACTTTC. Protein sequence: CASSFHSGANVLTF. The full variable domain, completed using reference TRBV5-4 and TRBJ2-6, is ETGVTQSPTHLIKTRGQQVTLRCSSQSGHNTVSWYQQALGQGPQFIFQYYREEENGRGNFPPRFSGLQFPNYSSELNVNALELDDSALYLCASSFHSGANVLTFGAGSRLTVL.

The J gene is TRBJ2-1, the V gene TRBV7-6; 7 nucleotides align to TRBD2. V dropped 1 base and J dropped 12; count of bases not matched to a gene: 15. Germline lookup yields CDR1 SGHVS and CDR2 FNYEAQ. The CDR3 is 16 amino acids. The CDR3 coding sequence is TGTGCCAGCAGCTTAGTTCGGGGAGGGCAGGCGTCTGGGCAGTTCTTC. This codes for CASSLVRGGQASGQFF.

The V and J genes are TRBV18 and TRBJ2-5; D is perhaps TRBD1 or TRBD2 (5 bases each). V was cut by 5 bases and J by 5 bases, with 18 bases left in between. The CDR3 is made up of 15 amino acids. Germline V gives CDR1 KGHSH, CDR2 LQKENI. In nucleotides, the CDR3 is TGTGCCAGCTCATCTGGGACGTCGGTGGGTGAGACCCAGTACTTC. This sequence encodes CASSSGTSVGETQYF.

This clone has only one observation. The rearrangement joins TRBV7-9 to TRBJ2-4, with 8 bases fitting TRBD2. Germline V gene lookup returns CDR1 SEHNR and CDR2 FQNEAQ (reference sequence). With V trimmed by 1 base and J by 4 bases, 3 bases remained unmatched. The CDR3 contains 15 residues. CDR3 sequence reads: CASSLVASGKNIQYF. As DNA, the CDR3 is TGTGCCAGCAGCTTAGTTGCTAGCGGGAAAAACATTCAGTACTTC.

J is TRBJ2-5 and V is TRBV5-1; TRBD1 might be the D (5 bases). CDR1 and CDR2 (germline): SGHRS, YFSETQ. This CDR3 has 14 amino acids. V lost 0 bases and J 4 bases, leaving 10 bases between the germline ends. CDR3 in DNA: TGCGCCAGCAGCTTGGGAAGGGGTATAGAGACCCAGTACTTC. Protein product: CASSLGRGIETQYF.

The chain uses TRBV5-1 and TRBJ2-7; tentatively, D is TRBD1 (5 bases). The CDR3 has 16 residues. Deletions cut 0 bases from V and 3 bases from J, with 16 bases between. Germline CDR1 reads SGHRS; CDR2 reads YFSETQ. CDR3 sequence: CASSLEGDNPFYEQYF. The CDR3, as DNA: TGCGCCAGCAGCTTGGAAGGGGATAATCCCTTCTACGAGCAGTACTTC.

The chain uses TRBV18 and TRBJ2-3; possibly TRBD1 for D (5 bases). The germline gives CDR1 KGHSH, CDR2 LQKENI. V was pared by 1 base and J by 2 bases, with 10 bases between. The CDR3 length is 15 residues. The CDR3 DNA is TGTGCCAGCTCACCACAAGCACAGGCCACAGATACGCAGTATTTT. Translation: CASSPQAQATDTQYF.

This chain uses TRBV1 with TRBJ2-7; TRBD1 reflects the table's D call only, with no check against the DNA. TRBV1 is classified as a pseudogene. The CDR3 loop spans 15 amino acids. DNA for the CDR3: TGCACCAGCAGCCTCACCCCAGGTCCCATCCACGAGCAGTACTTC. Protein product: CTSSLTPGPIHEQYF.

The chain has TRBV30 and TRBJ2-2; D is unresolved. The CDR3 is 14 amino acids. Germline V CDR1 and CDR2: GTSNPN, SVGIG (reference sequence). V lost 3 bases to trimming and J lost 1 base, with 9 bases between them. DNA of the CDR3: TGTGCCTGGAGGGCAGGCGTGAACACCGGGGAGCTGTTTTTT. Encoded protein: CAWRAGVNTGELFF.

V is TRBV5-1 and J is TRBJ2-5, with D possibly being TRBD1 (8 bases). V lost 3 bases and J lost 5, with 17 bases in between. CDR1 is SGHRS, CDR2 YFSETQ, per germline. This CDR3 spans 15 amino acids. CDR3 nucleotide sequence: TGCGCCAGCAGCTCCCAGGGGGCGCGGGAGGAGACCCAGTACTTC. This sequence encodes CASSSQGAREETQYF.

CDR3 nucleotide sequence: TGTGCCAGCAGCTTGCGGATCACAGCATACAATGAGCAGTTCTTC. Protein: CASSLRITAYNEQFF. This chain connects TRBV5-5 to TRBJ2-1; D is uncertain. The V and J ends lost 1 base and 4 bases respectively, with 12 bases between them. Germline V gives CDR1 SGHKS, CDR2 YYEKEE (reference sequence). CDR3 size: 15 residues.

The chain is built from TRBV6-1 and TRBJ1-2, with unresolved D. Trimming removed 3 bases at V and 5 bases at J, with 10 bases between. CDR1 MNHNS and CDR2 SASEGT come from the germline V gene. The CDR3 covers 13 residues. The CDR3 nucleotides are TGTGCCAGCAGTGATCGGACGGAGTATGGCTACACCTTC. Its translation: CASSDRTEYGYTF.

The CDR3 bases are TGCGCCAGCAGCTCGGGCCCGTCCTCTGGAAACACCATATATTTT. It yields the protein CASSSGPSSGNTIYF. V gene TRBV5-1 combines with J gene TRBJ1-3, with D unclear. The germline CDR1 and CDR2 sequences are SGHRS and YFSETQ. The germline V and J ends were trimmed by 3 bases and 0 bases, with 10 bases remaining between them. The CDR3 sequence is 15 residues long.

The V and J genes are TRBV2 and TRBJ1-1; D is unresolved. Trimming removed 6 bases from V and 4 bases from J, with 18 bases in between. CDR1 is SNHLY, CDR2 FYNNEI, per germline. The CDR3 is 15 residues long. As DNA, the CDR3 is TGTGCCAGCAGCCCTGGTAGTCCGACGATCACTGAAGCTTTCTTT. Translated, it gives CASSPGSPTITEAFF.

This clone was seen more than once but under ten times. The chain combines TRBV18 with TRBJ2-7, with 8 positions matching TRBD2. V shed 3 bases, J shed 2 bases, and the junction held 6 bases outside the gene matches. CDR1 is KGHSH and CDR2 is LQKENI in the germline V gene. The length of the CDR3 is 15 residues. The CDR3 loop reads CASSPSGTSTYEQYF. The CDR3 bases are TGTGCCAGCTCACCTTCCGGGACTAGTACCTACGAGCAGTACTTC.

The gene calls are TRBV19 and TRBJ1-2; a possible D gene is TRBD1 (5 bases). V was shortened by 7 bases and J by 0 bases, with 18 bases between the two germline ends. CDR1 is LNHDA, CDR2 SQIVND, per germline (reference sequence). The CDR3 has 16 residues. The CDR3: CASTPGRMVPNYGYTF. In nucleotides, the CDR3 is TGTGCCAGTACCCCGGGACGCATGGTCCCTAACTATGGCTACACCTTC.